This T cell receptor beta chain was sequenced during a study of beta chain features in type 1 diabetes. The wider study: Investigators examined under 140 million sorted cells across all samples.

The study's findings and limits: Shortening that was moderate but significant affected the TCRB CDR3s of Type 1 diabetes patients in all four CD4+ subsets. Over-representation of high TCR-expressing cells was a possible consequence of cDNA sequencing. Shorter templates might be favored by PCR, equally in patients and controls. Patients with type 1 diabetes carried fewer insertions and had more deletions at their VDJ junctions.

With V trimmed by 5 bases and J by 3 bases, 7 bases remained unmatched. Germline V gives CDR1 MGHDK, CDR2 SYGVNS. This CDR3 contains 14 residues. This clone was seen a few times. Its antigen remains unknown. Expressed TCRB transcripts were sequenced because the isolated RNA had all been reverse transcribed beforehand. The table came from immunoSEQ multiplex PCR; TCRdb's copy has only in-frame clones and leaves some out. Among 150,000 to 180,000 clones listed, around a tenth were seen once. The rearrangement links TRBV25-1 to TRBJ2-7; 7 bases fit TRBD1. The sample consisted of central memory CD4+ T cells from blood. This TCR was sampled from a man aged 30 to 39 with type 1 diabetes. For the CDR3, the DNA is TGTGCCAGCAGTCTCTCCCGGGACAGCTACGAGCAGTACTTC. It specifies CASSLSRDSYEQYF.